One sample yielded the 21 T cell receptor beta chains listed below, sequenced in a study of blood T cell repertoires in COVID-19. The protocol was immunoSEQ multiplex PCR, while the TCRdb copy is restricted to in-frame clones and leaves out a portion. The sample has 60,000 to 100,000 clones; roughly 90% are singletons. The source material was peripheral blood. These receptors were collected from a man aged 45-65 years with active COVID-19.

This rearrangement joins TRBV2 to TRBJ2-1, with 9 bases that match TRBD1. CDR1 and CDR2 from the germline V gene are SNHLY and FYNNEI. The J segment lost 0 bases and the V segment lost 4 bases, leaving 1 base of the junction unmatched. The CDR3 is 15 residues long. DNA for the CDR3: TGTGCCAGCAGTGTACAGGGGGCCTCCTACAATGAGCAGTTCTTC. Protein product: CASSVQGASYNEQFF.

This sequence joins TRBV18 and TRBJ2-7, with 9 nucleotides matching TRBD2. The CDR3 has 15 residues. Germline V gives CDR1 KGHSH, CDR2 LQKENI. V dropped 3 bases and J dropped 2; count of bases not matched to a gene: 5. The CDR3 spells CASSPQREVTYEQYF. DNA for the CDR3: TGTGCCAGCTCACCCCAGCGGGAGGTCACCTACGAGCAGTACTTC.

This sequence joins TRBV9 and TRBJ2-1; D might be TRBD2 (5 bases). The CDR3 is 15 residues long. The germline V and J ends were trimmed by 3 bases and 5 bases, with 15 bases remaining between them. Germline V gene data show CDR1 as SGDLS and CDR2 as YYNGEE. The chain's CDR3 is CASSAAGSAHNEQFF. The CDR3 bases are TGTGCCAGCAGCGCCGCGGGTAGCGCCCACAATGAGCAGTTCTTC.

The table lists this clone with a few counts. The rearrangement joins TRBV7-8 to TRBJ2-7; possible D gene TRBD1, 6 bases. V shed 4 bases and J shed 0 bases, with 13 bases lying between them. Per the germline V gene, CDR1 is SGHVS and CDR2 is FQNEAQ. The CDR3 loop spans 15 amino acids. CDR3 amino acids: CASSSTGALSYEQYF. The DNA of the CDR3 is TGTGCCAGCAGCTCGACAGGCGCCCTCTCCTACGAGCAGTACTTC.

CDR3 sequence: CASSESPTETQYF. For the CDR3, the DNA is TGTGCCAGCAGTGAATCCCCTACGGAGACCCAGTACTTC. The V gene is TRBV25-1, the J gene TRBJ2-5; D gene uncertain. This CDR3 is 13 amino acids long. V was trimmed by 1 base and J by 5 bases, leaving 8 bases between them. Germline CDR1 is MGHDK and CDR2 is SYGVNS.

This chain links TRBV7-9 with TRBJ2-3; D remains unclear. V shed 5 bases and J shed 6 bases, with 9 bases lying between them. The CDR3 spans 12 residues. CDR1 is SEHNR, CDR2 FQNEAQ, per germline (reference sequence). The CDR3 sequence is CASSDLQDTQYF. The CDR3 DNA reads TGTGCCAGCAGCGACTTGCAGGATACGCAGTATTTT.

This rearrangement joins TRBV6-5 to TRBJ2-7; maybe TRBD1 (6 bases). Trimming took 6 bases from V and 0 from J, leaving 12 bases between them. Germline V gene sequence: CDR1 MNHEY, CDR2 SVGAGI. The CDR3 is 14 amino acids. In DNA form, the CDR3 reads TGTGCCAGCAGAAAGACAGGAGACTCCTACGAGCAGTACTTC. This encodes CASRKTGDSYEQYF.

The chain joins TRBV14 to TRBJ1-5, with D maybe TRBD1 (5 bases). Trimming left V 4 bases short and J 9 bases short, with 10 bases between. Germline CDR1 reads SGHDN; CDR2 reads FVKESK. This CDR3 comprises 12 residues. The CDR3 sequence: CASSRTGGPQHF. The CDR3 bases are TGTGCCAGCAGCCGTACCGGGGGGCCCCAGCATTTT.

CDR3 nucleotide sequence: TGTGCCAGCAGCCCCGGGACAGAGTATGGCTACACCTTC. This translates into CASSPGTEYGYTF. The chain is built from TRBV7-8 and TRBJ1-2, with 7 bases fitting TRBD1. Germline V gene data show CDR1 as SGHVS and CDR2 as FQNEAQ. After removal of 5 bases from V and 5 bases from J, the junction contained 5 bases not matched to a gene. CDR3 length: 13 residues.

CDR3 region: CASSFRTGAGEKLFF. CDR3 sequence (DNA): TGTGCCAGCAGTTTTCGGACAGGCGCTGGTGAAAAACTGTTTTTT. The chain uses TRBV28 and TRBJ1-4, with 7 positions matching TRBD1. Germline V lookup: CDR1 MDHEN, CDR2 SYDVKM. This CDR3 has 15 amino acids. Losses at the gene ends were 3 bases for V and 7 bases for J; bases not matched to a gene: 8.

This chain links TRBV2 with TRBJ2-5; 9 bases fit TRBD2. J lost 1 base, V lost 8 bases, and 8 bases had no gene match. Per the germline V gene, CDR1 is SNHLY and CDR2 is FYNNEI. The CDR3 covers 15 residues. CDR3: CASRTSEVRQETQYF. DNA of the CDR3: TGTGCCAGCCGGACTAGCGAGGTTCGCCAAGAGACCCAGTACTTC.

This chain joins TRBV4-1 and TRBJ2-1; 9 bases are a match to TRBD1. Germline CDR1 is MGHRA and CDR2 is YSYEKL. V gave up 3 bases and J gave up 5 bases; unmatched junction bases: 11. This CDR3 comprises 17 residues. The CDR3, as DNA: TGCGCCAGCAGCCAGGCACCGGGACAGGGTGGGCACAATGAGCAGTTCTTC. Translated: CASSQAPGQGGHNEQFF.

V usage is TRBV20-1 and J usage is TRBJ2-1, with TRBD1 identical over 10 bases. Germline CDR1 reads DFQATT; CDR2 reads SNEGSKA (reference sequence). The CDR3 is 15 amino acids. Losses at the gene ends were 3 bases for V and 7 bases for J; bases not matched to a gene: 9. CDR3 region: CSASDRQGASNEQFF. The CDR3 DNA is TGCAGTGCTAGTGACCGACAGGGGGCGTCTAATGAGCAGTTCTTC.

This clone has just one count. V gene TRBV5-6 combines with J gene TRBJ1-5, with 7 bases aligning to TRBD1. The CDR3 is 15 residues long. Trimming removed 0 bases from V and 4 bases from J; junction bases left unmatched: 4. CDR1 and CDR2 from the germline V gene are SGHDT and YYEEEE. In DNA, the CDR3 is TGTGCCAGCAGCTTGGGGGCAGGGGGGAATCAGCCCCAGCATTTT. Protein sequence: CASSLGAGGNQPQHF.

This chain joins TRBV14 and TRBJ2-7, with 10 bases fitting TRBD2. The V gene's germline CDR1 is SGHDN and CDR2 FVKESK. The V gene end was trimmed by 1 base and the J gene end by 6 bases; junction bases not matched to a gene: 6. CDR3 length: 15 amino acids. The CDR3 nucleotides are TGTGCCAGCAGCCAAGTTTCGGCTAGCGGGGGCGAGCAGTACTTC. Protein: CASSQVSASGGEQYF.

The chain recombines TRBV6-5 with TRBJ2-1; 11 positions agree with TRBD2. Trimming took 4 bases from V and 4 from J; bases not matched to a gene: 6. This CDR3 is 16 amino acids long. Germline CDR1 MNHEY, CDR2 SVGAGI. The CDR3 DNA reads TGTGCCAGCAGTTTCCGACTAGCGGGACCTTACAATGAGCAGTTCTTC. Translation: CASSFRLAGPYNEQFF.

This chain joins TRBV7-2 and TRBJ2-3, with 11 bases aligning to TRBD2. Germline V gives CDR1 SGHTA, CDR2 FQGNSA. The CDR3 runs to 16 residues. Trimming took 5 bases from V and 2 from J; bases not matched to a gene: 6. This chain's CDR3 is CASSQLAGGYTDTQYF. DNA of the CDR3: TGTGCCAGCAGCCAGCTAGCGGGGGGCTACACAGATACGCAGTATTTT.

This clone has more than one count but fewer than ten. The chain is built from TRBV4-3 and TRBJ1-2; D remains unclear. V lost 4 bases and J lost 0, with 12 bases in between. Germline-derived CDR1 and CDR2 are LGHNA and YSLEER. This CDR3 has 15 residues. CDR3 amino acids: CASSPAVGTNYGYTF. CDR3 in DNA: TGCGCCAGCAGCCCGGCGGTGGGTACTAACTATGGCTACACCTTC.

This chain uses TRBV6-6 with TRBJ1-1, with TRBD1 matching over 10 bases. CDR3 length: 16 residues. Germline V gene sequence: CDR1 MNHNY, CDR2 SVGAGI (reference sequence). The J segment lost 1 base and the V segment lost 5 bases, leaving 7 bases of the junction unmatched. The CDR3 bases are TGTGCCAGCAGTCTCCGACAGGGGGCCAAGAACACTGAAGCTTTCTTT. Protein product: CASSLRQGAKNTEAFF.

The chain combines TRBV3-1 (or the pseudogene TRBV3-2) with TRBJ1-1, with a tentative D call TRBD1 (6 bases). Trimming took 4 bases from V and 5 from J, leaving 17 bases between them. CDR1 is LGHDT, CDR2 YNNKEL, per germline (reference sequence). This CDR3 comprises 15 residues. CDR3 sequence (DNA): TGTGCCAGCAGCCCCTATGCTTTAGGGGGTACTGAAGCTTTCTTT. This encodes CASSPYALGGTEAFF.

The rearrangement joins TRBV3-1 (or the pseudogene TRBV3-2) to TRBJ2-7; D gene ambiguous. V was trimmed by 1 base and J by 2 bases, leaving 9 bases between them. Germline V gene sequence: CDR1 LGHDT, CDR2 YNNKEL (reference sequence). The CDR3 covers 14 residues. The CDR3 is CASSQAGFAYEQYF. The CDR3 DNA follows: TGTGCCAGCAGCCAAGCCGGGTTTGCCTACGAGCAGTACTTC.